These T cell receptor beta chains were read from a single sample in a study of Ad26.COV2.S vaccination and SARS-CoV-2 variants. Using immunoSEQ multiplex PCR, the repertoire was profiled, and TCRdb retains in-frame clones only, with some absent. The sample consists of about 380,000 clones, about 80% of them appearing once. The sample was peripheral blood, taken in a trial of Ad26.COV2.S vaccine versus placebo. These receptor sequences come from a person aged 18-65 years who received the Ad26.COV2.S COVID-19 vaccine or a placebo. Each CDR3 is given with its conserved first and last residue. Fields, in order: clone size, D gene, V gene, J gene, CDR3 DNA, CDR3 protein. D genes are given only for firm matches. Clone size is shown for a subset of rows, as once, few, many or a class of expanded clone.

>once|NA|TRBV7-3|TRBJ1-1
TGTGCCAGCAGCGCGAACAATAAGGGGTTAGGGATGAACACTGAAGCTTTCTTT
CASSANNKGLGMNTEAFF
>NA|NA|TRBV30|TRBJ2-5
TGTGCCTGGAGTGTTGAGGATTGGGGGACCCAAGAGACCCAGTACTTC
CAWSVEDWGTQETQYF
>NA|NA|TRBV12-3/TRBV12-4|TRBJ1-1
TGTGCCAGCAGTTTGTCCGCGAACACTGAAGCTTTCTTT
CASSLSANTEAFF
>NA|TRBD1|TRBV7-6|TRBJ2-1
TGTGCCAGCAGCCCCAACGTCGGGACAGGTAGTCGCAATGAGCAGTTCTTC
CASSPNVGTGSRNEQFF
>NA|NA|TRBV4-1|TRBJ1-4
TGCGCCAGCAGCCAACTAGACAGTATGGTGCTTGCAACTAATGAAAAACTGTTTTTT
CASSQLDSMVLATNEKLFF
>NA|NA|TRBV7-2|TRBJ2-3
TGTGCCAGCAGCTTAACCATATATACGCAGTATTTT
CASSLTIYTQYF
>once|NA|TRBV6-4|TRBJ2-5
TGTGCCAGCAGTCTCGACGGTGGGGAGACCCAGTACTTC
CASSLDGGETQYF
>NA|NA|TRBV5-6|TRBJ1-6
TGTGCCAGCAGCCCGACAGCGAACTCCTATAATTCACCCCTCCACTTT
CASSPTANSYNSPLHF
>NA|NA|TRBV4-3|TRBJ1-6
TGCGCCAGCAGCCAAGATTACATGAGCGGATCACCCCTCCACTTT
CASSQDYMSGSPLHF
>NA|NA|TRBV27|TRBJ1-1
TGTGCCAGCAGTCGACAGGAGAACACTGAAGCTTTCTTT
CASSRQENTEAFF
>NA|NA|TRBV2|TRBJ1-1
TGTGCCAGCAGTGTCCTAGCCATGAACACTGAAGCTTTCTTT
CASSVLAMNTEAFF
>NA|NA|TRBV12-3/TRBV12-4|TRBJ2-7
TGTGCCAGCACGACGGGTCACTCCTACGAGCAGTACTTC
CASTTGHSYEQYF
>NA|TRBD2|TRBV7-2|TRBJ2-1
TGTGCCAGCAGCTTATTAGCGGGGGGAAATGAGCAGTTCTTC
CASSLLAGGNEQFF
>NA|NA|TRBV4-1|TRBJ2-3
TGCGCCAGCAGCCCTCCCAGCGACAGGACAGATACGCAGTATTTT
CASSPPSDRTDTQYF
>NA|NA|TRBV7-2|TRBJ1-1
TGTGCCAGCAGCTTATACGACACTGAAGCTTTCTTT
CASSLYDTEAFF
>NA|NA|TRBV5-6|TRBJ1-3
TGTGCCAGCAGCTTGCGAAACACCATATATTTT
CASSLRNTIYF
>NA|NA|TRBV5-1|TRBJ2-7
TGCGCCAGCAGCCTTGGGCGGTCCGAGCAGTACTTC
CASSLGRSEQYF
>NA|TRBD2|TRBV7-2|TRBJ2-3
TGTGCCAGCAGCTTCCCCCCCGGGGGGGCCAGCACAGATACGCAGTATTTT
CASSFPPGGASTDTQYF
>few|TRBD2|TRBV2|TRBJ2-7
TGTGCCAGCAGGGAGACTAGCGGGAGGAGAGGCGAGCAGTACTTC
CASRETSGRRGEQYF
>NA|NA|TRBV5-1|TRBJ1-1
TGCGCCAGCAGCTTGCCAGGGGCGAACACTGAAGCTTTCTTT
CASSLPGANTEAFF
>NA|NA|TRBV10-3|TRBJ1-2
TGTGCCATCAGTGAGACTATGTTACAGGGCACGCTTTCGAGCTACACCTTC
CAISETMLQGTLSSYTF
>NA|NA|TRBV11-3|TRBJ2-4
TGTGCCAGCAGCTTAAGTAGGGACGATTTGTACTTC
CASSLSRDDLYF
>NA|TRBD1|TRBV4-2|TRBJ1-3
TGTGCCAGCAGCCAAGGGACAGGGGTTTACTCTGGAAACACCATATATTTT
CASSQGTGVYSGNTIYF
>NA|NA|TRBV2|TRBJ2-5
TGTGCCAGCATGAGGCTAAGCTCAGAGACCCAGTACTTC
CASMRLSSETQYF
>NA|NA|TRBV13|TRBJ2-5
TGTGCCAGCAGCCGCAAGAAGGAGACCCAGTACTTC
CASSRKKETQYF
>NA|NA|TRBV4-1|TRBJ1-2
TGCGCCAGCAGCCAGGAAATACCCTATGCTGCGGACACCTTC
CASSQEIPYAADTF
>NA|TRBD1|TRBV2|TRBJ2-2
TGTGCCACCAAGACCCAGGGGGCTCTATCCGGGGAGCTGTTTTTT
CATKTQGALSGELFF
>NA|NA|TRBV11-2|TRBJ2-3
TGTGCCAGCAGGCGAGGAGGGCCGAGGGATACGCAGTATTTT
CASRRGGPRDTQYF
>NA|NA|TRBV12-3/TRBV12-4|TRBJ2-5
TGTGCCAGCCGTTCGGTCAGTGAGACCCAGTACTTC
CASRSVSETQYF
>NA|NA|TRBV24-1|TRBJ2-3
TGTGCCACCAGTGATCGGAGAATATCGACAGATACGCAGTATTTT
CATSDRRISTDTQYF
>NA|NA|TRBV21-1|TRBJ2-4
TGTGCCAGCAGCAGCCTTCGTGGGGACAGTCAACAGGTGAAAAACATTCAGTACTTC
CASSSLRGDSQQVKNIQYF
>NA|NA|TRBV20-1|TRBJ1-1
TGCAGTGCTCGCGGGTCCACTGAAGCTTTCTTT
CSARGSTEAFF
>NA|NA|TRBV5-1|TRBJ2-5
TGCGCCAGCAGCTTTGTAGAAGGGGAGACCCAGTACTTC
CASSFVEGETQYF
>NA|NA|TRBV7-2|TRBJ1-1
TGTGCCAGCAGCTTAGCAACCTGGAGCACTGAAGCTTTCTTT
CASSLATWSTEAFF
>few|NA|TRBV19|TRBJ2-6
TGTGCCAGTAGTGACTCCCCAAGTGGAACAGGAGGGGCCAACGTCCTGACTTTC
CASSDSPSGTGGANVLTF
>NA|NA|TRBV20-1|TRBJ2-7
TGCAGTGCGGGAACCCAAGTCGAGCAGTACTTC
CSAGTQVEQYF
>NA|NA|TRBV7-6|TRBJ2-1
TGTGCCAGCAGCCTTTTGAATGAGCAGTTCTTC
CASSLLNEQFF
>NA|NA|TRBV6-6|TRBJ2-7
TGTGCCAGCAGTTCCCTCGGACAGCAGCAGTACTTC
CASSSLGQQQYF
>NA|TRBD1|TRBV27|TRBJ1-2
TGTGCCAGCAGTTTCGGACAGGGAGACTATGGCTACACCTTC
CASSFGQGDYGYTF
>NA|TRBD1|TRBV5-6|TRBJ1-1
TGTGCCAGCAGCTTGGCTACAGGGGCTGAAGCTTTCTTT
CASSLATGAEAFF
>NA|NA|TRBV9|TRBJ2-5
TGTGCCAGCAGCGCCGTGTATCGGGGGATAGAGACCCAGTACTTC
CASSAVYRGIETQYF
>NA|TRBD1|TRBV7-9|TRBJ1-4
TGTGCCAGCAGCCGGGACAGAGGATACGAAAAACTGTTTTTT
CASSRDRGYEKLFF
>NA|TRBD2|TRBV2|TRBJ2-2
TGTGCCAGCAGTTACCGGGAAGCGGGAGTCTCGGCCGGGGAGCTGTTTTTT
CASSYREAGVSAGELFF
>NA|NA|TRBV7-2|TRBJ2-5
TGTGCCAGCAGCTTACGCGCGCTACAAGAGACCCAGTACTTC
CASSLRALQETQYF
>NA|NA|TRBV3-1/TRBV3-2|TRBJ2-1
TGTGCCAGCAGCCAAGATTTCAGGTCGCGGTTCTTC
CASSQDFRSRFF
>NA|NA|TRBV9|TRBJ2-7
TGTGCCAGCAGCGCGGGGACCTCAACATCCTACGAGCAGTACTTC
CASSAGTSTSYEQYF
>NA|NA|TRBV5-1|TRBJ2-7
TGCGCCAGCAGCGAGGGACGGACTTTAAGCTCCTACGAGCAGTACTTC
CASSEGRTLSSYEQYF
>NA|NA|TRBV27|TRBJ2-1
TGTGCCAGCAGTGACGACCGGGACGCGGGGTACCAGTTCTTC
CASSDDRDAGYQFF
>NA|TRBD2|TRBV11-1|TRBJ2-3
TGTGCCAGCAGCTTAATAGCGGGGGCCGGGGATACGCAGTATTTT
CASSLIAGAGDTQYF
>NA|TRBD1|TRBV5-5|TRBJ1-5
TGTGCCAGCAGCTTTTCAGGGGGGATTCGGGAGCCCCAGCATTTT
CASSFSGGIREPQHF
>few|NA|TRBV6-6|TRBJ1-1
TGTGCCAGCAGTTCCTTCAGGGAAGCTGAAGCTTTCTTT
CASSSFREAEAFF
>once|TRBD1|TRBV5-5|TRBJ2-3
TGTGCCAGCAGCTTGACAGGGGACGGAGATACGCAGTATTTT
CASSLTGDGDTQYF
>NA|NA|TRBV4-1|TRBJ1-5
TGCGCCAGCAGCACCGCAGGTAGAGATCAGCCCCAGCATTTT
CASSTAGRDQPQHF
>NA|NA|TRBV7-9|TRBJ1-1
TGTGCCAGCAGCTTAGGCCGGAGAGGACGAAATGAAGCTTTCTTT
CASSLGRRGRNEAFF
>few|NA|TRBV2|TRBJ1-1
TGTGCCAGCAGTGGAGTAATGGCCACTGAAGCTTTCTTT
CASSGVMATEAFF
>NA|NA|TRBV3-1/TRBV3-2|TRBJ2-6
TGTGCCAGCAAAGCAGTCCGTGGGGCCAACGTCCTGACTTTC
CASKAVRGANVLTF